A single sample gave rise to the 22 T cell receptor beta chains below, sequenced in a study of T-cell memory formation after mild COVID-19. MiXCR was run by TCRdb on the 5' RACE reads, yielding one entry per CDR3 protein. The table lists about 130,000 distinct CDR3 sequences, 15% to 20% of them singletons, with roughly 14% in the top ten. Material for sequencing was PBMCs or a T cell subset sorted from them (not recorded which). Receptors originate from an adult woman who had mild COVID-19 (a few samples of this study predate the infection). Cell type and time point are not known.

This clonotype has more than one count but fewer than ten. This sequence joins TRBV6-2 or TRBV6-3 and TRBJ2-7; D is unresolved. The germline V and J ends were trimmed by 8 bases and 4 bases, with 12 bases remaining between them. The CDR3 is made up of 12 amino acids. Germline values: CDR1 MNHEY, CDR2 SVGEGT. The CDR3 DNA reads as TGTGCCAGCTCCGGGTGGAATTACGAGCAGTACTTC. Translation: CASSGWNYEQYF.

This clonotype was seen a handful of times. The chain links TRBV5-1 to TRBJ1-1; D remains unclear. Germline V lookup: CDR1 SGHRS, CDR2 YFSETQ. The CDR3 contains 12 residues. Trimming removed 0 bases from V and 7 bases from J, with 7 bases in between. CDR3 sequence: CASSLEGGEAFF. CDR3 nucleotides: TGCGCCAGCAGCTTGGAGGGAGGTGAAGCTTTCTTT.

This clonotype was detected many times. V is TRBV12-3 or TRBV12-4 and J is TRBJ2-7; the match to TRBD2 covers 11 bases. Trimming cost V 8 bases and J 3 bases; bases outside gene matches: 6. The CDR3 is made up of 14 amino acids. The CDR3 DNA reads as TGTGCCAGCTGCCTAGCGGGAGGACACTACGAGCAGTACTTC. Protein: CASCLAGGHYEQYF.

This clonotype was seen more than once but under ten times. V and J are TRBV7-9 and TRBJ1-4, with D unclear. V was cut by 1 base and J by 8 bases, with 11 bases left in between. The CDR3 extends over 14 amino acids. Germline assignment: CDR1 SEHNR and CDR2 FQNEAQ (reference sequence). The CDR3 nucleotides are TGTGCCAGCAGCTTAGTCGACTTGGACGAAAAACTGTTTTTT. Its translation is CASSLVDLDEKLFF.

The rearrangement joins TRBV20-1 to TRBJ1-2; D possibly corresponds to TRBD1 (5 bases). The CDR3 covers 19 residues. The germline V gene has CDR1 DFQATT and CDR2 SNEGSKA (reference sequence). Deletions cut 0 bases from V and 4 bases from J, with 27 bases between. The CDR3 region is CSARDNSVGRDYLLYGYTF. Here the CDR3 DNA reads TGCAGTGCTAGAGATAACAGTGTCGGCAGGGACTATTTGCTCTATGGCTACACCTTC.

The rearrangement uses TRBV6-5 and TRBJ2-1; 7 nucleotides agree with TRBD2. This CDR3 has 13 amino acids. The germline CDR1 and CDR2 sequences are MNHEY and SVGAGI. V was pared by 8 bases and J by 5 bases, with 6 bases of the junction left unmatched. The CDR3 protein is CASFPSGNNEQFF. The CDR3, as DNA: TGTGCCAGCTTTCCTAGCGGAAACAATGAGCAGTTCTTC.

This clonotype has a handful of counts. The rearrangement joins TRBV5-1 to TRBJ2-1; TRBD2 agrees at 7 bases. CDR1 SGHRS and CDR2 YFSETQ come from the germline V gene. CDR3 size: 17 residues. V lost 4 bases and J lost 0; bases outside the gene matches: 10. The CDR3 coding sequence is TGCGCCAGCAGCCCCGGGGCGGGGGACTACTCCTACAATGAGCAGTTCTTC. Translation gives CASSPGAGDYSYNEQFF. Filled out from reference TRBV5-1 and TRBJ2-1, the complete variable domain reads KAGVTQTPRYLIKTRGQQVTLSCSPISGHRSVSWYQQTPGQGLQFLFEYFSETQRNKGNFPGRFSGRQFSNSRSEMNVSTLELGDSALYLCASSPGAGDYSYNEQFFGPGTRLTVL.

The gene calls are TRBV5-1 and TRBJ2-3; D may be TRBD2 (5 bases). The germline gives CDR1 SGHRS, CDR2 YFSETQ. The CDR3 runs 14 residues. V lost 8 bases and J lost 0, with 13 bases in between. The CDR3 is CASKDLPSTDTQYF. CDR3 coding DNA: TGCGCCAGTAAGGACTTACCTAGCACAGATACGCAGTATTTT.

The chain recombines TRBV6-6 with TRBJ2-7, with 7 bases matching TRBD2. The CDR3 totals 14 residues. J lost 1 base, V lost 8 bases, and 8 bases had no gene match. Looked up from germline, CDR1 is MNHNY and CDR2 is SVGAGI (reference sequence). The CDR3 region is CASGDGGGSYEQYF. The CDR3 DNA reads TGTGCCAGCGGAGATGGGGGGGGATCCTACGAGCAGTACTTC.

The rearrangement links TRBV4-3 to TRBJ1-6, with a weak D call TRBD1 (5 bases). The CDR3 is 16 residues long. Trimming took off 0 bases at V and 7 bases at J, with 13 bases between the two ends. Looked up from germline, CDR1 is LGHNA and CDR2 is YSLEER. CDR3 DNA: TGCGCCAGCAGCCAAGATCTGAGGGGCGGGAATTCACCCCTCCACTTT. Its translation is CASSQDLRGGNSPLHF.

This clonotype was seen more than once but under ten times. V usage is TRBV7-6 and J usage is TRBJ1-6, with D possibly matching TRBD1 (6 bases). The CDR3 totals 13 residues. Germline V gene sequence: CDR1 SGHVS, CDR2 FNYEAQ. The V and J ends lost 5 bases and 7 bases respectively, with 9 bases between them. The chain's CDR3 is CASSGGFNSPLHF. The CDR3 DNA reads TGTGCCAGCAGCGGGGGCTTCAATTCACCCCTCCACTTT.

The chain's CDR3 is CASSEGGESGANVLTF. The DNA for the CDR3 is TGTGCCAGCAGTGAGGGGGGGGAGTCTGGGGCCAACGTCCTGACTTTC. The chain couples TRBV12-3 or TRBV12-4 to TRBJ2-6; perhaps TRBD2 as D (7 bases). The CDR3 extends over 16 amino acids. V was shortened by 5 bases and J by 1 base, with 12 bases between the two germline ends.

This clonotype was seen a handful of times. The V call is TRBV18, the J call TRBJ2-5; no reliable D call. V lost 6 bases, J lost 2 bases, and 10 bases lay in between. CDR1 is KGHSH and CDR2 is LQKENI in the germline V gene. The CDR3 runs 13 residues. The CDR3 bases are TGTGCCAGCTCCCAACAGAATCAAGAGACCCAGTACTTC. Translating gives CASSQQNQETQYF.

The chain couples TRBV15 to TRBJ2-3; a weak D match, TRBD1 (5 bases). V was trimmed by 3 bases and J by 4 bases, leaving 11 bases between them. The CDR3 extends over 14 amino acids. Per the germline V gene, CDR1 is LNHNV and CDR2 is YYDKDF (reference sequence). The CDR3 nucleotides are TGTGCCACCAGCAGGAGCAGGGTGGCAGATACGCAGTATTTT. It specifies CATSRSRVADTQYF. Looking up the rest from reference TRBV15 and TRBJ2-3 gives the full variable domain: DAMVIQNPRYQVTQFGKPVTLSCSQTLNHNVMYWYQQKSSQAPKLLFHYYDKDFNNEADTPDNFQSRRPNTSFCFLDIRSPGLGDTAMYLCATSRSRVADTQYFGPGTRLTVL.

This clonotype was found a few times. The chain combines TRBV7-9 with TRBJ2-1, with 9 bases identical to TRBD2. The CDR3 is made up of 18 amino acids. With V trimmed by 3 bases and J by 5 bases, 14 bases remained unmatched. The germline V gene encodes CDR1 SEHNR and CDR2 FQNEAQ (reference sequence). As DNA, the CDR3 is TGTGCCAGCAGCTTCGGGCGGGGGGGCCTCGGTTTAGACAATGAGCAGTTCTTC. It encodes CASSFGRGGLGLDNEQFF.

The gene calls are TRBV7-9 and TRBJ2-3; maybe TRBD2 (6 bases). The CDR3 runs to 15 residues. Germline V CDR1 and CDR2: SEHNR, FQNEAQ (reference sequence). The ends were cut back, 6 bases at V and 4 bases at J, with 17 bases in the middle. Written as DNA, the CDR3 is TGTGCCAGCAGACTGGGGCTAGCGAGCGCAGATACGCAGTATTTT. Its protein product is CASRLGLASADTQYF.

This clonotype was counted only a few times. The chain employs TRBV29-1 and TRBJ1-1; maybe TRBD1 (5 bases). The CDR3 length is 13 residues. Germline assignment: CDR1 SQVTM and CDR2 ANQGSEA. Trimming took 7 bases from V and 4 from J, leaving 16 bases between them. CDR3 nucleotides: TGCAGCGGCGCGGGGGGAGGTGTCACTGAAGCTTTCTTT. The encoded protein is CSGAGGGVTEAFF. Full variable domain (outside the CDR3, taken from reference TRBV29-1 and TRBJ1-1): SAVISQKPSRDICQRGTSLTIQCQVDSQVTMMFWYRQQPGQSLTLIATANQGSEATYESGFVIDKFPISRPNLTFSTLTVSNMSPEDSSIYLCSGAGGGVTEAFFGQGTRLTVV.

The CDR3 region has the DNA TGCAGCGCGGTGAACGGGGTTTCCGAGCAGTACTTC. Translating gives CSAVNGVSEQYF. The chain links TRBV29-1 to TRBJ2-7; possible D gene TRBD2, 5 bases. Germline values: CDR1 SQVTM, CDR2 ANQGSEA. This CDR3 is 12 amino acids long. The V and J ends lost 7 bases and 6 bases respectively, with 16 bases between them.

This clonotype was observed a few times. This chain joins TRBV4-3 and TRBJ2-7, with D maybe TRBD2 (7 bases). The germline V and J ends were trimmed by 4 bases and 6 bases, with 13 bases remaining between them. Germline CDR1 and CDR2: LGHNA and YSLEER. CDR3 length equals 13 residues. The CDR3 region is CASSLQGGLEQYF. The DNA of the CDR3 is TGCGCCAGCAGCCTACAGGGAGGGCTCGAGCAGTACTTC.

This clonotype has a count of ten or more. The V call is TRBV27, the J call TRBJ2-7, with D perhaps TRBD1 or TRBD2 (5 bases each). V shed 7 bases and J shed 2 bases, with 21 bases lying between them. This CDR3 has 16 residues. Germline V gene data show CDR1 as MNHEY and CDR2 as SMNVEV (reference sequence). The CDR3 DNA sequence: TGTGCCAGCACCCCCCTAGCCTCCCAGGGCACCTACGAGCAGTACTTC. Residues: CASTPLASQGTYEQYF.

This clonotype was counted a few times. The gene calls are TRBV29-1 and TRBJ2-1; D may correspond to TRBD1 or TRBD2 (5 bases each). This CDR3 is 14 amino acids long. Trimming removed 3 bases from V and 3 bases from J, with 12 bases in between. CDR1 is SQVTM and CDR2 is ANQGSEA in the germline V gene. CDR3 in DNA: TGCAGCGTTGAGACAGCTAGCCGCTACAATGAGCAGTTCTTC. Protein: CSVETASRYNEQFF.

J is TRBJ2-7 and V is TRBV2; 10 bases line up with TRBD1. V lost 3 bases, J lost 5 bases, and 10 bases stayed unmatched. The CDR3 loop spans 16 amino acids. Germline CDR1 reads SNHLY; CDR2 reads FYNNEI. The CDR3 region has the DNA TGTGCCAGCAGTGAGATTTCGGGGACAGGGGTTAACGAGCAGTACTTC. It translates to CASSEISGTGVNEQYF.